These 24 T cell receptor beta chains were sequenced from one sample in a study of liver allograft versus peripheral blood T cells. About the study: In transplanted livers, T cell receptor repertoires were compared with those found in the recipients' peripheral blood.

TCRdb re-derived calls from the reads in MiXCR, one entry per CDR3 protein. The sample consists of several thousand distinct CDR3 sequences, approximately 17% of them appearing once. The receptors stem from a human patient who had a liver transplant. A subset of T cells may come from the graft donor.

This clonotype qualifies as medium-sized. This rearrangement joins TRBV28 to TRBJ2-7; D might be TRBD2 (6 bases). Germline V gene data show CDR1 as MDHEN and CDR2 as SYDVKM. Between the trimmed V and J ends, which lost 8 bases and 1 base, there was a span of 6 bases. The CDR3 runs to 11 residues. The chain's CDR3 is CASRESYEQYF. The CDR3 region has the DNA TGTGCCAGCCGGGAGTCCTACGAGCAGTACTTC.

The rearrangement links TRBV7-9 to TRBJ1-6; possible D gene TRBD1, 6 bases. The CDR3 has 18 amino acids. Germline V CDR1 and CDR2: SEHNR, FQNEAQ (reference sequence). Trimming removed 4 bases from V and 3 bases from J, with 19 bases in between. The CDR3 DNA reads TGTGCCAGCAGCTCCCAGTTATTGGGGGCTGTCTATAATTCACCCCTCCACTTT. Its protein product is CASSSQLLGAVYNSPLHF. The whole variable domain, filled in from reference TRBV7-9 and TRBJ1-6, reads DTGVSQNPRHKITKRGQNVTFRCDPISEHNRLYWYRQTLGQGPEFLTYFQNEAQLEKSRLLSDRFSAERPKGSFSTLEIQRTEQGDSAMYLCASSSQLLGAVYNSPLHFGNGTRLTVT.

V gene TRBV20-1 combines with J gene TRBJ2-4; 10 positions agree with TRBD1. Germline V gives CDR1 DFQATT, CDR2 SNEGSKA (reference sequence). With V trimmed by 0 bases and J by 0 bases, 11 bases remained unmatched. The CDR3 loop spans 19 amino acids. In nucleotides, the CDR3 is TGCAGTGCTAGAGACCACGGGACAGGGGTCTTTCAAGCCAAAAACATTCAGTACTTC. Translated, it gives CSARDHGTGVFQAKNIQYF.

As concerns this clonotype: A read error may be the cause here, since a much bigger clone is one base away. The J gene is TRBJ2-7, the V gene TRBV6-5; possible D gene TRBD2, 5 bases. Germline CDR1 is MNHEY and CDR2 is SVGAGI. The CDR3 has 14 amino acids. The CDR3 loop is CASGYLADSYEQYF. The CDR3 bases are TGTGCCAGCGGTTACCTAGCAGACTCCTACGAGCAGTACTTC.

This clonotype was recorded a few times. The V and J genes are TRBV28 and TRBJ2-3; no reliable D call. There are 15 residues in the CDR3. CDR1 is MDHEN and CDR2 is SYDVKM in the germline V gene. Trimming took off 5 bases at V and 4 bases at J, with 16 bases between the two ends. The CDR3 bases are TGTGCCAGCAGTCCATCAATCGGAGTCCCAGATACGCAGTATTTT. Translating gives CASSPSIGVPDTQYF.

This clonotype has a single count. The chain joins TRBV19 to TRBJ2-5, with 7 bases matching TRBD1. Germline V gives CDR1 LNHDA, CDR2 SQIVND (reference sequence). The CDR3 sequence is 14 residues long. V was clipped by 5 bases and J by 2 bases; unmatched bases: 5. CDR3 bases: TGTGCCAGTAGTTTTCCCAGGGGGCAAGAGACCCAGTACTTC. It codes for CASSFPRGQETQYF.

The V and J genes are TRBV6-5 and TRBJ2-7; 8 nucleotides match TRBD1. The length of the CDR3 is 15 residues. V was clipped by 4 bases and J by 1 base; unmatched bases: 6. Germline V gives CDR1 MNHEY, CDR2 SVGAGI. CDR3 loop: CASSSWTGQSYEQYF. DNA of the CDR3: TGTGCCAGCAGTTCTTGGACAGGGCAGTCCTACGAGCAGTACTTC.

This clonotype turned up a few times. CDR3: CASSQVRARESFYGYTF. As DNA, the CDR3 is TGCGCCAGCAGTCAAGTAAGGGCCCGGGAATCCTTCTATGGCTACACCTTC. The chain combines TRBV23-1 with TRBJ1-2, with D uncertain. TRBV23-1 is reported as an ORF; its role is uncertain. The CDR3 contains 17 residues. V lost 2 bases to trimming and J lost 4 bases, with 20 bases between them.

In this sample, this clonotype turned up a few times. One end of the junction varies from germline; a read error may be responsible. This chain links TRBV10-3 with TRBJ2-1, with TRBD2 matching over 7 bases. CDR1 and CDR2 (germline): ENHRY, SYGVKD. The CDR3 consists of 12 residues. CDR3 residues: CAISEEGLRGTF. For the CDR3, the DNA is TGTGCCATCAGTGAGGAGGGTCTGCGGGGGACTTTC.

By proportion, this clonotype is medium-sized (0.01 to 0.1%). The chain couples TRBV6-1 to TRBJ2-2; 7 bases map to TRBD2. In germline, CDR1 is MNHNS, CDR2 SASEGT. The CDR3 extends over 14 amino acids. The junction had 8 bases not matched to a gene; V was cut back by 6 bases and J by 7 bases. The chain's CDR3 is CASSAAGRFGELFF. CDR3 DNA: TGTGCCAGCAGCGCAGCGGGGAGATTCGGGGAGCTGTTTTTT.

By share, this clonotype ranks as medium-sized. This chain links TRBV20-1 with TRBJ2-1; possibly TRBD1 or TRBD2 for D (5 bases each). Trimming cost V 3 bases and J 4 bases, with 10 bases left between them. Germline V gene lookup returns CDR1 DFQATT and CDR2 SNEGSKA (reference sequence). The CDR3 is 13 residues long. Here the CDR3 reads CSASLGVYNEQFF. For the CDR3, the DNA is TGCAGTGCTAGTTTGGGGGTTTACAATGAGCAGTTCTTC.

V is TRBV11-2 and J is TRBJ2-5, with no clear D. The germline CDR1 and CDR2 sequences are SGHAT and FQNNGV. This CDR3 is 15 amino acids long. Trimming took off 5 bases at V and 1 base at J, with 14 bases between the two ends. CDR3 sequence: CASSTSSLAQETQYF. The CDR3, as DNA: TGTGCCAGCAGCACCTCATCCCTTGCCCAAGAGACCCAGTACTTC.

The table lists this clonotype with many counts. V gene TRBV30 combines with J gene TRBJ2-1; a weak D match, TRBD2 (5 bases). The CDR3 extends over 12 amino acids. Trimming shortened V by 2 bases and J by 8 bases, and 10 bases separated the two germline ends. The germline CDR1 and CDR2 sequences are GTSNPN and SVGIG (reference sequence). The CDR3 DNA follows: TGTGCCTGGAGTCGACTATCCGATGAGCAGTTCTTC. It codes for CAWSRLSDEQFF.

By its share, this clonotype is medium-sized. The chain uses TRBV18 and TRBJ1-5; D gene uncertain. Germline CDR1 is KGHSH and CDR2 is LQKENI. Between the trimmed V and J ends, which lost 1 base and 1 base, there was a span of 11 bases. The length of the CDR3 is 16 residues. Written as DNA, the CDR3 is TGTGCCAGCTCACCACGGACCGCGGGGAGCAATCAGCCCCAGCATTTT. It translates to CASSPRTAGSNQPQHF.

J is TRBJ2-3 and V is TRBV28; D is perhaps TRBD1 (6 bases). The V gene lost 2 bases and the J gene lost 2 bases, with 8 bases spanning the gap. This CDR3 comprises 14 residues. Germline V gene sequence: CDR1 MDHEN, CDR2 SYDVKM. The DNA of the CDR3 is TGTGCCAGCAGTTTAGGACAGCCCACAGATACGCAGTATTTT. This codes for CASSLGQPTDTQYF.

This clonotype was observed many times. The genes are TRBV19 and TRBJ1-3; D remains ambiguous. Looked up from germline, CDR1 is LNHDA and CDR2 is SQIVND (reference sequence). This CDR3 region has 13 residues. The V end lost 6 bases, the J end lost 2 bases, and 8 bases lay between the germline ends. This CDR3 reads CASRARTGNTIYF. The CDR3 DNA reads TGTGCCAGTAGAGCGAGGACTGGAAACACCATATATTTT.

By sample share, this clonotype is medium-sized. The rearrangement joins TRBV29-1 to TRBJ2-7; 9 nucleotides align to TRBD1. The V segment lost 3 bases and the J segment 2 bases; nucleotides outside the gene matches: 2. The CDR3 extends over 13 amino acids. Germline lookup yields CDR1 SQVTM and CDR2 ANQGSEA. CDR3 sequence: CSVEGQGAYEQYF. The CDR3 DNA reads TGCAGCGTTGAGGGACAGGGAGCCTACGAGCAGTACTTC.

This clonotype was recorded at least ten times. The J gene is TRBJ2-3, the V gene TRBV11-2, with a weak D call TRBD2 (5 bases). CDR1 and CDR2 (germline): SGHAT, FQNNGV. V was cut by 2 bases and J by 2 bases, with 14 bases left in between. The CDR3 totals 16 residues. The CDR3 DNA is TGTGCCAGCAGCTTATCTAGGAGACTAATCACAGATACGCAGTATTTT. Protein sequence: CASSLSRRLITDTQYF.

This clonotype was observed a handful of times. V is TRBV19 and J is TRBJ1-1, with a weak D call TRBD1 (6 bases). Germline CDR1 LNHDA, CDR2 SQIVND (reference sequence). Trimming removed 2 bases at V and 6 bases at J, with 13 bases between. The CDR3 is 14 amino acids. The CDR3 loop reads CASSIPGAWSEAFF. The CDR3 DNA is TGTGCCAGTAGTATACCGGGGGCCTGGTCTGAAGCTTTCTTT.

This clonotype ranks as medium-sized. This chain uses TRBV6-1 with TRBJ1-5; D ambiguous. Germline V gives CDR1 MNHNS, CDR2 SASEGT. The germline V and J ends were trimmed by 0 bases and 4 bases, with 10 bases remaining between them. CDR3 length: 15 residues. The CDR3 bases are TGTGCCAGCAGTGAAGCGTCGGCAGGAAATCAGCCCCAGCATTTT. Residues: CASSEASAGNQPQHF.

This clonotype was counted many times. This chain links TRBV28 with TRBJ1-5; D perhaps matches TRBD1 (5 bases). The CDR3 length is 15 residues. The germline V gene has CDR1 MDHEN and CDR2 SYDVKM. Trimming pared 0 bases from V and 2 bases from J, leaving 8 bases between. CDR3 DNA sequence: TGTGCCAGCAGTTTATGGCCGGGGGGCAATCAGCCCCAGCATTTT. This sequence encodes CASSLWPGGNQPQHF.

Turning to this clonotype: Just one base apart from a much larger clone, this may be a read error. This CDR3 is missing its conserved last phenylalanine or tryptophan, likely due to a read error. The V and J genes are TRBV19 and TRBJ1-4, with D possibly being TRBD1 (5 bases). From germline, CDR1 is LNHDA and CDR2 SQIVND (reference sequence). There are 13 residues in the CDR3. Trimming removed 11 bases at V and 8 bases at J, with 18 bases between. The CDR3 loop reads CALSGTPREKLFL. The CDR3 DNA reads as TGTGCCTTATCCGGGACCCCCCGCGAAAAACTGTTTTTA.

This chain connects TRBV20-1 to TRBJ1-6; no reliable D call. The CDR3 runs 12 residues. CDR1 and CDR2 from the germline V gene are DFQATT and SNEGSKA (reference sequence). Trimming removed 3 bases at V and 11 bases at J, with 11 bases between. This CDR3 reads CSASGLSTPLHF. Written as DNA, the CDR3 is TGCAGTGCTAGCGGTCTGAGCACACCCCTCCACTTT.

This clonotype occurred a few times. The chain links TRBV19 to TRBJ1-1; tentatively, D is TRBD1 (5 bases). Germline V gene data show CDR1 as LNHDA and CDR2 as SQIVND (reference sequence). The CDR3 covers 12 residues. Trimming cost V 7 bases and J 7 bases, with 13 bases left between them. This CDR3 is CASINTGLEAFF. The DNA of the CDR3 is TGTGCCAGTATCAATACGGGGCTTGAAGCTTTCTTT.